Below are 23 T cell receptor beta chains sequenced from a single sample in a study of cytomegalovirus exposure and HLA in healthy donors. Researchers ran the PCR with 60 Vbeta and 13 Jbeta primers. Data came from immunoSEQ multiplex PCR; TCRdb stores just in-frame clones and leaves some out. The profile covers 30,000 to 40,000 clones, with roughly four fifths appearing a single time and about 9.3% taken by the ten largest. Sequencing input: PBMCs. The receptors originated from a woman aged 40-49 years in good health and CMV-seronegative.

The CDR3 spells CSVEGQGAITDTQYF. The CDR3 DNA reads TGCAGCGTTGAAGGACAGGGGGCTATCACAGATACGCAGTATTTT. V and J are TRBV29-1 and TRBJ2-3; 10 nucleotides line up with TRBD1. Trimming cost V 1 base and J 2 bases; bases outside gene matches: 3. The length of the CDR3 is 15 residues. Germline V gene data show CDR1 as SQVTM and CDR2 as ANQGSEA.

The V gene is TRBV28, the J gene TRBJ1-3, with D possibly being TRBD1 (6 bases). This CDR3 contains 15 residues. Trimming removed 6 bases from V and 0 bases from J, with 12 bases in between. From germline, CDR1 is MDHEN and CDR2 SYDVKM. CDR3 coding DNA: TGTGCCAGCAGATTTCAGGGGATCTCTGGAAACACCATATATTTT. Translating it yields CASRFQGISGNTIYF.

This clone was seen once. The CDR3 coding sequence is TGTGCCAGCAGTCATACTCGGAATGAGCAGTTCTTC. Protein product: CASSHTRNEQFF. V gene TRBV7-6 combines with J gene TRBJ2-1; unclear D gene. CDR1 and CDR2 from the germline V gene are SGHVS and FNYEAQ. This CDR3 has 12 amino acids. V dropped 6 bases and J dropped 7 bases, with 10 bases sitting between them.

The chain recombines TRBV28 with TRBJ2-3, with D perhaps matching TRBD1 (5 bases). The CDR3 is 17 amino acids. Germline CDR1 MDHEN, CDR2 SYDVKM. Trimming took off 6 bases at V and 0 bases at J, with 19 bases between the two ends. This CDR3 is CASSPTPWAGSTDTQYF. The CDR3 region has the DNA TGTGCCAGCAGCCCAACCCCCTGGGCAGGGAGCACAGATACGCAGTATTTT. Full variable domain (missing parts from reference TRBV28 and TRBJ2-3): DVKVTQSSRYLVKRTGEKVFLECVQDMDHENMFWYRQDPGLGLRLIYFSYDVKMKEKGDIPEGYSVSREKKERFSLILESASTNQTSMYLCASSPTPWAGSTDTQYFGPGTRLTVL.

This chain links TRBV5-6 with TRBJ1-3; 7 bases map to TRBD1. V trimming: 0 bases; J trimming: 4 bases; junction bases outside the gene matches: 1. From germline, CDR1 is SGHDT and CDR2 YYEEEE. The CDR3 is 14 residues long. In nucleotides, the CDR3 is TGTGCCAGCAGCTTGGGAGGGGGCGGAAACACCATATATTTT. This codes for CASSLGGGGNTIYF.

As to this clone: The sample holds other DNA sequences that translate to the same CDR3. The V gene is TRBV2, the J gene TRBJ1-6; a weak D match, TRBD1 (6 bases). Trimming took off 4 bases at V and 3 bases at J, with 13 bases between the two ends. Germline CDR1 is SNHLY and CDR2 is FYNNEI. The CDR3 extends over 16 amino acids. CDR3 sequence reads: CASSVPLTGYNSPLHF. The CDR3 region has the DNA TGTGCCAGCAGTGTCCCCTTGACAGGCTATAATTCACCCCTCCACTTT.

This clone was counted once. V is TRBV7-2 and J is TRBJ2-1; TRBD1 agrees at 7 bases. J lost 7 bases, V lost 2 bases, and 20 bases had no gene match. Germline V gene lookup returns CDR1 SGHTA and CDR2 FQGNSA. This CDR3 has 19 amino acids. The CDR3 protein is CASSLYSLLGQQLANEQFF. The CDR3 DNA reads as TGTGCCAGCAGCTTATATTCTTTACTGGGACAGCAACTCGCGAATGAGCAGTTCTTC.

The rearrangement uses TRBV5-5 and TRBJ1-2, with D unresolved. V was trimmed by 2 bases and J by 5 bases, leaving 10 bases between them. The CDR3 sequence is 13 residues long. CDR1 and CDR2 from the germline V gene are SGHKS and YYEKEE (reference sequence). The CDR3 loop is CASSFYPEYGYTF. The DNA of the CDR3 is TGTGCCAGCAGCTTTTATCCTGAGTATGGCTACACCTTC.

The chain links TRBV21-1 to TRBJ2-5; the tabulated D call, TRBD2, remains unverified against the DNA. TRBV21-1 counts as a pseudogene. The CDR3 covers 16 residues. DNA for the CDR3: TGTGCCAGCAGCAAAGGGTCTAGCGGGGGCGAAGAGACCCAGTACTTC. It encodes CASSKGSSGGEETQYF.

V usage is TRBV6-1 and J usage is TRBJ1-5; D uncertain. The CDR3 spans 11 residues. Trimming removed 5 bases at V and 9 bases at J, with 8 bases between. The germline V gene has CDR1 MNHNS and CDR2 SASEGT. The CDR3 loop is CASSLAGPQHF. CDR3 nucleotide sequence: TGTGCCAGCAGTCTGGCAGGGCCCCAGCATTTT.

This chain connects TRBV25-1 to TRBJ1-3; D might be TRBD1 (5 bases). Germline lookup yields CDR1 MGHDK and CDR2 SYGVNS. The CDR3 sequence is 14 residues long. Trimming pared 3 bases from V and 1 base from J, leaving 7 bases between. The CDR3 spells CASSEAGSGNTIYF. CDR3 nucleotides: TGTGCCAGCAGTGAGGCAGGGTCTGGAAACACCATATATTTT.

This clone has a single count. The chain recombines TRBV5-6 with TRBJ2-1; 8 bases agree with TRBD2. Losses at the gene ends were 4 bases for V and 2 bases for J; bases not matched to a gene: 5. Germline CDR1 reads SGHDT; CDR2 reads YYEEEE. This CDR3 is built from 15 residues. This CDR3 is CASSRQAGAYNEQFF. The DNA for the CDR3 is TGTGCCAGCAGCAGGCAAGCGGGGGCCTACAATGAGCAGTTCTTC. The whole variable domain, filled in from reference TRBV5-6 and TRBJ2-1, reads DAGVTQSPTHLIKTRGQQVTLRCSPKSGHDTVSWYQQALGQGPQFIFQYYEEEERQRGNFPDRFSGHQFPNYSSELNVNALLLGDSALYLCASSRQAGAYNEQFFGPGTRLTVL.

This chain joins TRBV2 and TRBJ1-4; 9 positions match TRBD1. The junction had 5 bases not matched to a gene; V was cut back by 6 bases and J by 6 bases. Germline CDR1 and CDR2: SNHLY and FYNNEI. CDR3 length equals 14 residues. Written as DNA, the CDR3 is TGTGCCAGCAGGGTAACAGGGGGCGATGAAAAACTGTTTTTT. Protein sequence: CASRVTGGDEKLFF.

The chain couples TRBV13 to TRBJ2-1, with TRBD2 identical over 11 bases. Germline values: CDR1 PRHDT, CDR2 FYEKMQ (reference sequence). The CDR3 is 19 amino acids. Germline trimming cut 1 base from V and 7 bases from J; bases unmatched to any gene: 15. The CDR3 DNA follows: TGTGCCAGCAGCTTAGATCCGCCTTTTATTAGCGGGGGGGATAATGAGCAGTTCTTC. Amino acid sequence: CASSLDPPFISGGDNEQFF.

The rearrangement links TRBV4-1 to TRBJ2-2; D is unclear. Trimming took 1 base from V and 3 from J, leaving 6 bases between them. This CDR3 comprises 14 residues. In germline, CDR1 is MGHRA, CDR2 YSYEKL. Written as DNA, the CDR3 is TGCGCCAGCAGCCAAGTCAGGTACACCGGGGAGCTGTTTTTT. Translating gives CASSQVRYTGELFF.

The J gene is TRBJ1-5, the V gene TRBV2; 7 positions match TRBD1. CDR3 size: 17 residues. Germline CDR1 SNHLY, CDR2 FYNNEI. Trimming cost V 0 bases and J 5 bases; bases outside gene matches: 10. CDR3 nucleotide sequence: TGTGCCAGCAGTGAAGCGCTCTGGACAGGTCAGGATCAGCCCCAGCATTTT. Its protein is CASSEALWTGQDQPQHF. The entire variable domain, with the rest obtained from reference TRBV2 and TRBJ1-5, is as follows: EPEVTQTPSHQVTQMGQEVILRCVPISNHLYFYWYRQILGQKVEFLVSFYNNEISEKSEIFDDQFSVERPDGSNFTLKIRSTKLEDSAMYFCASSEALWTGQDQPQHFGDGTRLSIL.

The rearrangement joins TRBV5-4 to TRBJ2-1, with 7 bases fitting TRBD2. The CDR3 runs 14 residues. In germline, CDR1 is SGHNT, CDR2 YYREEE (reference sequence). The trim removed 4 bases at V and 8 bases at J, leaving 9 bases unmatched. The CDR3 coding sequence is TGTGCCAGCAGCCGACCGGGGGGAAGGGATGAGCAGTTCTTC. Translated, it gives CASSRPGGRDEQFF.

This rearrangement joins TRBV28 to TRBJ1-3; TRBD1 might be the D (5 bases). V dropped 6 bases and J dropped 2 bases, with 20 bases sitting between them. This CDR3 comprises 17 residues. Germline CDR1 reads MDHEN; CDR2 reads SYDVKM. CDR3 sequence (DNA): TGTGCCAGCAGAGGGGCGAGTGTTTCGGATACTGGAAACACCATATATTTT. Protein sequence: CASRGASVSDTGNTIYF.

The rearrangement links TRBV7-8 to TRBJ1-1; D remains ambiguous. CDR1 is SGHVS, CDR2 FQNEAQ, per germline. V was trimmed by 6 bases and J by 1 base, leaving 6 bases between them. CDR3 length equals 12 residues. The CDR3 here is CASREQNTEAFF. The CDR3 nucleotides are TGTGCCAGCAGAGAACAGAACACTGAAGCTTTCTTT. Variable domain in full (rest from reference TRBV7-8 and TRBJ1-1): GAGVSQSPRYKVAKRGQDVALRCDPISGHVSLFWYQQALGQGPEFLTYFQNEAQLDKSGLPSDRFFAERPEGSVSTLKIQRTQQEDSAVYLCASREQNTEAFFGQGTRLTVV.

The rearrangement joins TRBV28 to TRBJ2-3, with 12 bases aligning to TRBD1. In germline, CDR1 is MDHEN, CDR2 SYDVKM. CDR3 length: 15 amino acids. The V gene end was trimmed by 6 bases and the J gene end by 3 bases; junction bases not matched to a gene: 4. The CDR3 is CASSSGQGATDTQYF. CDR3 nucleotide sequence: TGTGCCAGCAGCTCGGGACAGGGGGCGACAGATACGCAGTATTTT.

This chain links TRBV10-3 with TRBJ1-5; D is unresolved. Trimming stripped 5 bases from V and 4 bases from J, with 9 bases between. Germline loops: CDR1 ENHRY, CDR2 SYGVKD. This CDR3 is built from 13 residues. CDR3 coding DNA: TGTGCCATCAGTATTTCGGTAAATCAGCCCCAGCATTTT. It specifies CAISISVNQPQHF.

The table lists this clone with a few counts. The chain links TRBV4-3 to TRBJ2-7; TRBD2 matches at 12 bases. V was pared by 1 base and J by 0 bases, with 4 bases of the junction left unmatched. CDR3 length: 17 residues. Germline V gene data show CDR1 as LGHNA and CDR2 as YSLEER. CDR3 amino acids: CASSQAVGLAGSYEQYF. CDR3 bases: TGCGCCAGCAGCCAAGCAGTGGGACTAGCGGGCTCCTACGAGCAGTACTTC.

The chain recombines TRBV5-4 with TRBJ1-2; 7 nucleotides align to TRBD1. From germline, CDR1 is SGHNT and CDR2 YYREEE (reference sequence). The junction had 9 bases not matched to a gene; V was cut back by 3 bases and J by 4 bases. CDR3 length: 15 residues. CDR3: CASSYGTDYFYGYTF. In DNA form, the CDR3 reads TGTGCCAGCAGCTACGGGACAGATTACTTCTATGGCTACACCTTC. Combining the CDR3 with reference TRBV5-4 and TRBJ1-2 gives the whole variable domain ETGVTQSPTHLIKTRGQQVTLRCSSQSGHNTVSWYQQALGQGPQFIFQYYREEENGRGNFPPRFSGLQFPNYSSELNVNALELDDSALYLCASSYGTDYFYGYTFGSGTRLTVV.